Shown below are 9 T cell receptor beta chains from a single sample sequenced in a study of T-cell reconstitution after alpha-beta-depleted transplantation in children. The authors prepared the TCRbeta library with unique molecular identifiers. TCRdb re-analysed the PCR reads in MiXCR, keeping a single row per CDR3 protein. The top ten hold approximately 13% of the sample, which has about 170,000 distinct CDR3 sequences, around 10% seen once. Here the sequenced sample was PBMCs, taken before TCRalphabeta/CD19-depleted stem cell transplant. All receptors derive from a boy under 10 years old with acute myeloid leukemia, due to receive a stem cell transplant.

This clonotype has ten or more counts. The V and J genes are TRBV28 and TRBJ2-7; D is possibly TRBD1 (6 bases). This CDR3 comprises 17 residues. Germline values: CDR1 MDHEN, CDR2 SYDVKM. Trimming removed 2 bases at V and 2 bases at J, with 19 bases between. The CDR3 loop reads CASSLAPNRVGAYEQYF. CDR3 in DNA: TGTGCCAGCAGTTTAGCCCCGAACAGGGTTGGGGCCTACGAGCAGTACTTC.

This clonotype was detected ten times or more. CDR3 DNA: TGTGCCACCAGTGTGGGGGCCAATCAGCCCCAGCATTTT. Amino acid sequence: CATSVGANQPQHF. This rearrangement joins TRBV24-1 to TRBJ1-5; possible D gene TRBD1, 6 bases. The CDR3 contains 13 residues. From germline, CDR1 is KGHDR and CDR2 SFDVKD. Trimming shortened V by 5 bases and J by 3 bases, and 7 bases separated the two germline ends.

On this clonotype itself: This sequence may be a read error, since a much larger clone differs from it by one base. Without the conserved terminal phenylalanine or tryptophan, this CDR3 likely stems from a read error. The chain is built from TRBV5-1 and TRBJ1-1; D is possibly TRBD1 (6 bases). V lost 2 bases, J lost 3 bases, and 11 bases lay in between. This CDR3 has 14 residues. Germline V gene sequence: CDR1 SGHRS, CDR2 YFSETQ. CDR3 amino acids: CASSLGQSDTEAFL. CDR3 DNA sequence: TGCGCCAGCAGCTTAGGACAGTCGGACACTGAAGCTTTCTTA.

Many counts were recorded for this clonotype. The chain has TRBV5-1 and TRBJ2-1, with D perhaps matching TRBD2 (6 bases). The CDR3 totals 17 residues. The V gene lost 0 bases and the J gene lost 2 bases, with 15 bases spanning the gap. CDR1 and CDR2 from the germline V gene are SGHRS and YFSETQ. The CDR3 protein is CASSLAPWGEAYNEQFF. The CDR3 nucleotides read TGCGCCAGCAGCTTGGCCCCTTGGGGGGAGGCCTACAATGAGCAGTTCTTC.

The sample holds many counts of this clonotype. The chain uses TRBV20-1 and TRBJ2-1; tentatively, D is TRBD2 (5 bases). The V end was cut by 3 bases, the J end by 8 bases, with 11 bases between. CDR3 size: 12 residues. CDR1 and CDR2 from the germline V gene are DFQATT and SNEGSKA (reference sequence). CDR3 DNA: TGCAGTGCTAGTGCCCGGCGGGATGAGCAGTTCTTC. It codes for CSASARRDEQFF.

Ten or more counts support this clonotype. The CDR3 loop reads CASSFDIGANTGELFF. CDR3 nucleotides: TGTGCCAGCAGTTTCGACATAGGGGCAAACACCGGGGAGCTGTTTTTT. The chain has TRBV6-5 and TRBJ2-2; D might be TRBD1 (5 bases). CDR1 and CDR2 from the germline V gene are MNHEY and SVGAGI. The CDR3 sequence is 16 residues long. V gave up 4 bases and J gave up 2 bases, with 14 bases separating them.

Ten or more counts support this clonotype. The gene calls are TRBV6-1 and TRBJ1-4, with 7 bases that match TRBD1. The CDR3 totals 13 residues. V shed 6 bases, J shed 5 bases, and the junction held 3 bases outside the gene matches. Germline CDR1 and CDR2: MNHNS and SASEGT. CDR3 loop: CASRTGMNEKLFF. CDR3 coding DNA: TGTGCCAGCAGGACAGGGATGAATGAAAAACTGTTTTTT.

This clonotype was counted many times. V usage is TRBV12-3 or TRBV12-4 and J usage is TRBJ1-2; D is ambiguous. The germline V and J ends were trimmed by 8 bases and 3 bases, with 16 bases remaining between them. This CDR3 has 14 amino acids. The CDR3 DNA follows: TGTGCCAGCCTCAGGTCCCATGCTGACTATGGCTACACCTTC. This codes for CASLRSHADYGYTF.

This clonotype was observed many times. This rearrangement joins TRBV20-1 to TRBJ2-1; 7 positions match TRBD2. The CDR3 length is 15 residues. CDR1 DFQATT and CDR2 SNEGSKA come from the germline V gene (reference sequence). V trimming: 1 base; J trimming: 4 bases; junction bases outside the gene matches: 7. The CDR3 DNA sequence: TGCAGTGCTAGAGGCGGCGGGAGTATTTACAATGAGCAGTTCTTC. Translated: CSARGGGSIYNEQFF.